The 29 T cell receptor beta chains below come from one sample, sequenced in a study of T cell responses to AZD1222 COVID-19 vaccine. Measured with immunoSEQ multiplex PCR; TCRdb has only the in-frame clones, and not every one. The sample lists 150,000 to 200,000 clones; 88% were seen once. Specimen: peripheral blood, collected 28 days after the second AZD1222 dose. The origin of the receptors is an adult who received the AZD1222 COVID-19 vaccine.

V and J are TRBV12-5 and TRBJ1-1; D possibly corresponds to TRBD1 (5 bases). V lost 7 bases and J 3 bases, leaving 15 bases between the germline ends. Germline V gene lookup returns CDR1 LGHNT and CDR2 FRNRAP. CDR3 length: 14 amino acids. This chain's CDR3 is CASAERGTDTEAFF. DNA for the CDR3: TGTGCTAGTGCCGAGAGGGGTACTGACACTGAAGCTTTCTTT.

The rearrangement links TRBV7-9 to TRBJ1-2; D is undetermined. The CDR3 spans 13 residues. With 1 base removed from V and 4 bases from J, the gap between germline ends came to 7 bases. CDR1 SEHNR and CDR2 FQNEAQ come from the germline V gene (reference sequence). CDR3 sequence reads: CASSLDNSYGYTF. Written as DNA, the CDR3 is TGTGCCAGCAGCTTAGACAACAGCTATGGCTACACCTTC.

Only a few counts were recorded for this clone. CDR3 sequence reads: CASSYDSDQPQHF. The CDR3 bases are TGTGCCAGCAGCTACGACAGCGATCAGCCCCAGCATTTT. V usage is TRBV7-9 and J usage is TRBJ1-5, with a tentative D call TRBD1 (5 bases). V lost 4 bases to trimming and J lost 5 bases, with 9 bases between them. Germline CDR1 is SEHNR and CDR2 is FQNEAQ (reference sequence). The CDR3 covers 13 residues.

The chain couples TRBV24-1 to TRBJ1-1; perhaps TRBD1 as D (6 bases). This CDR3 comprises 13 residues. The V end was cut by 9 bases, the J end by 1 base, with 11 bases between. Looked up from germline, CDR1 is KGHDR and CDR2 is SFDVKD. CDR3 sequence reads: CATQQGANTEAFF. CDR3 in DNA: TGTGCCACCCAACAGGGAGCGAACACTGAAGCTTTCTTT.

In DNA, the CDR3 is TGTGCCAGCAGCCAAATCCCGGGTTCCGGGGAGCTGTTTTTT. It specifies CASSQIPGSGELFF. This chain links TRBV14 with TRBJ2-2, with D hard to call. V shed 2 bases and J shed 6 bases, with 10 bases lying between them. From germline, CDR1 is SGHDN and CDR2 FVKESK. The CDR3 has 14 amino acids. Based on the CDR3 plus reference TRBV14 and TRBJ2-2, the full variable domain is EAGVTQFPSHSVIEKGQTVTLRCDPISGHDNLYWYRRVMGKEIKFLLHFVKESKQDESGMPNNRFLAERTGGTYSTLKVQPAELEDSGVYFCASSQIPGSGELFFGEGSRLTVL.

The chain links TRBV12-3 or TRBV12-4 to TRBJ1-2; possibly TRBD1 for D (6 bases). The ends were cut back, 5 bases at V and 4 bases at J, with 11 bases in the middle. CDR3 length: 13 residues. This CDR3 reads CASSEGGAYGYTF. Written as DNA, the CDR3 is TGTGCCAGCAGTGAAGGGGGGGCCTATGGCTACACCTTC.

The V call is TRBV3-1 (or the pseudogene TRBV3-2), the J call TRBJ1-1; perhaps TRBD1 as D (6 bases). Germline assignment: CDR1 LGHDT and CDR2 YNNKEL (reference sequence). Deletions cut 8 bases from V and 1 base from J, with 14 bases between. CDR3 length: 14 amino acids. The CDR3 nucleotides are TGTGCCAGCGTTGACAGGTGGAGGAACACTGAAGCTTTCTTT. Translation: CASVDRWRNTEAFF.

The genes are TRBV7-2 and TRBJ2-5, with 7 bases lining up with TRBD2. V lost 6 bases, J lost 4 bases, and 8 bases stayed unmatched. The CDR3 is 14 residues long. CDR1 and CDR2 from the germline V gene are SGHTA and FQGNSA. The CDR3 nucleotides are TGTGCCAGCAGTTTGCTAGCGGCGACAGAGACCCAGTACTTC. Translating it yields CASSLLAATETQYF.

The V gene is TRBV6-5, the J gene TRBJ2-5, with D hard to call. The ends were cut back, 4 bases at V and 5 bases at J, with 17 bases in the middle. This CDR3 has 15 residues. CDR1 MNHEY and CDR2 SVGAGI come from the germline V gene. The CDR3 sequence is CASSSGAAPRETQYF. In nucleotides, the CDR3 is TGTGCCAGCAGTTCCGGCGCGGCCCCTCGGGAGACCCAGTACTTC.

The J gene is TRBJ2-3, the V gene TRBV7-9, with 10 positions matching TRBD2. The V gene's germline CDR1 is SEHNR and CDR2 FQNEAQ (reference sequence). The junction had 7 bases not matched to a gene; V was cut back by 3 bases and J by 4 bases. This CDR3 is 16 amino acids long. The DNA of the CDR3 is TGTGCCAGCAGCTTCGTGGCGCTAGCGGGGGCAGATACGCAGTATTTT. Amino acids: CASSFVALAGADTQYF.

The chain couples TRBV4-3 to TRBJ1-5; 9 positions match TRBD1. Looked up from germline, CDR1 is LGHNA and CDR2 is YSLEER. The CDR3 length is 15 residues. The ends lost 4 bases at V and 4 bases at J; junction bases unmatched: 5. CDR3 sequence (DNA): TGCGCCAGCAGCCTGGACAGGGGAAGGAATCAGCCCCAGCATTTT. Translation gives CASSLDRGRNQPQHF.

V is TRBV6-4 and J is TRBJ2-3; tentatively, D is TRBD2 (5 bases). Germline-derived CDR1 and CDR2 are MRHNA and SNTAGT. The CDR3 is made up of 14 amino acids. V was cut by 6 bases and J by 0 bases, with 10 bases left in between. The CDR3 is CASSEEGSTDTQYF. The CDR3 DNA reads TGTGCCAGCAGCGAAGAGGGAAGCACAGATACGCAGTATTTT.

This rearrangement joins TRBV18 to TRBJ1-2; no firm D call. This CDR3 is built from 14 residues. Trimming left V 3 bases short and J 6 bases short, with 14 bases between. Per germline, CDR1 KGHSH and CDR2 LQKENI. The CDR3 protein is CASSPGSDNDGYTF. CDR3 nucleotides: TGTGCCAGCTCACCGGGCAGCGACAACGATGGCTACACCTTC.

This clone showed up just a few times. V usage is TRBV2 and J usage is TRBJ1-5; 7 bases are shared with TRBD1. This CDR3 contains 16 residues. Trimming removed 4 bases from V and 3 bases from J; junction bases left unmatched: 9. Germline CDR1 is SNHLY and CDR2 is FYNNEI. CDR3 in DNA: TGTGCCAGCAGTGTGGGCCGGGACAGTCTCAATCAGCCCCAGCATTTT. This codes for CASSVGRDSLNQPQHF.

This chain joins TRBV18 and TRBJ1-2; D possibly corresponds to TRBD1 (5 bases). V was shortened by 5 bases and J by 0 bases, with 16 bases between the two germline ends. Germline CDR1 reads KGHSH; CDR2 reads LQKENI. The CDR3 contains 16 residues. The DNA for the CDR3 is TGTGCCAGCTCAGCGACAGTCCCGACCTCTAACTATGGCTACACCTTC. Translated: CASSATVPTSNYGYTF.

The J gene is TRBJ2-5, the V gene TRBV11-1; either TRBD1 or TRBD2 may fit D (5 bases each). Germline V CDR1 and CDR2: SGHAT, FQDESV (reference sequence). The V gene lost 1 base and the J gene lost 5 bases, with 14 bases spanning the gap. The CDR3 runs to 15 residues. The CDR3 region is CASSLGFMGDETQYF. The CDR3 bases are TGTGCCAGCAGCTTAGGTTTTATGGGGGATGAGACCCAGTACTTC. The whole variable domain, remainder taken from reference TRBV11-1 and TRBJ2-5, is EAEVAQSPRYKITEKSQAVAFWCDPISGHATLYWYRQILGQGPELLVQFQDESVVDDSQLPKDRFSAERLKGVDSTLKIQPAELGDSAMYLCASSLGFMGDETQYFGPGTRLLVL.

The chain is built from TRBV20-1 and TRBJ1-3; D uncertain. The CDR3 totals 12 residues. V lost 4 bases and J lost 4, with 8 bases in between. CDR1 and CDR2 from the germline V gene are DFQATT and SNEGSKA (reference sequence). The CDR3 DNA follows: TGCAGTGCTACTGAGCCGGGAAACACCATATATTTT. Translation gives CSATEPGNTIYF.

This clone was detected once. The chain combines TRBV6-5 with TRBJ2-3; TRBD2 matches 10 bases. The CDR3 length is 14 residues. Germline CDR1 is MNHEY and CDR2 is SVGAGI. V was clipped by 3 bases and J by 6 bases; unmatched bases: 3. The CDR3 region has the DNA TGTGCCAGCAGTTATCAACTAGCGGGGGATACGCAGTATTTT. It specifies CASSYQLAGDTQYF.

This clone showed up just a few times. The J gene is TRBJ1-5, the V gene TRBV19; no firm D call. The CDR3 runs 15 residues. Deletions cut 3 bases from V and 2 bases from J, with 11 bases between. Germline-derived CDR1 and CDR2 are LNHDA and SQIVND (reference sequence). The CDR3: CASSIMLGGNQPQHF. In nucleotides, the CDR3 is TGTGCCAGTAGTATTATGTTGGGAGGCAATCAGCCCCAGCATTTT.

The chain has TRBV5-4 and TRBJ1-1, with D tentatively TRBD1 (5 bases). V was clipped by 1 base and J by 0 bases, with 13 bases between them. The CDR3 is made up of 16 amino acids. Germline loops: CDR1 SGHNT, CDR2 YYREEE (reference sequence). In DNA form, the CDR3 reads TGTGCCAGCAGCTTGATCTGGGGGGGACTGAACACTGAAGCTTTCTTT. Translated: CASSLIWGGLNTEAFF.

V is TRBV30 and J is TRBJ1-6, with D tentatively TRBD1 (5 bases). The V gene's germline CDR1 is GTSNPN and CDR2 SVGIG (reference sequence). V gave up 1 base and J gave up 9 bases, with 10 bases separating them. CDR3 length: 13 amino acids. Here the CDR3 DNA reads TGTGCCTGGAGTGAAACGAGGGGTTCACCCCTCCACTTT. Its translation is CAWSETRGSPLHF.

The chain carries TRBV19 and TRBJ1-5; 8 nucleotides agree with TRBD1. CDR1 is LNHDA and CDR2 is SQIVND in the germline V gene (reference sequence). The CDR3 loop spans 15 amino acids. The trim removed 7 bases at V and 4 bases at J, leaving 9 bases unmatched. This CDR3 reads CASTNRGTGNQPQHF. DNA for the CDR3: TGTGCCAGTACCAATAGGGGGACAGGAAATCAGCCCCAGCATTTT.

CDR3 in DNA: TGTGCCAGCACCGACCAGGGAACAAAACTGTTTTTT. Protein product: CASTDQGTKLFF. J is TRBJ1-4 and V is TRBV6-5; D might be TRBD1 (5 bases). The CDR3 runs 12 residues. The V gene's germline CDR1 is MNHEY and CDR2 SVGAGI. Deletions cut 7 bases from V and 10 bases from J, with 13 bases between.

The chain carries TRBV5-1 and TRBJ2-7; D is possibly TRBD2 (7 bases). The CDR3 sequence is 13 residues long. Trimming cost V 4 bases and J 4 bases, with 12 bases left between them. From germline, CDR1 is SGHRS and CDR2 YFSETQ. CDR3 loop: CASSPGGRYEQYF. The CDR3 nucleotides are TGCGCCAGCAGCCCCGGGGGGCGGTACGAGCAGTACTTC.

J is TRBJ1-2 and V is TRBV9; tentative D call: TRBD1 (5 bases). Trimming removed 3 bases from V and 2 bases from J, with 17 bases in between. The CDR3 sequence is 16 residues long. The V gene's germline CDR1 is SGDLS and CDR2 YYNGEE. The CDR3: CASSATALGQNYGYTF. CDR3 bases: TGTGCCAGCAGCGCCACCGCCCTGGGGCAGAACTATGGCTACACCTTC. Variable domain in full (rest from reference TRBV9 and TRBJ1-2): DSGVTQTPKHLITATGQRVTLRCSPRSGDLSVYWYQQSLDQGLQFLIQYYNGEERAKGNILERFSAQQFPDLHSELNLSSLELGDSALYFCASSATALGQNYGYTFGSGTRLTVV.

The CDR3 coding sequence is TGTGCCAGCAGTTTAGGCCAGGGGAACTACGAGCAGTACTTC. It encodes CASSLGQGNYEQYF. This chain connects TRBV27 to TRBJ2-7; tentative D call: TRBD1 (6 bases). V lost 2 bases and J 3 bases, leaving 11 bases between the germline ends. The CDR3 has 14 amino acids. Germline V gene sequence: CDR1 MNHEY, CDR2 SMNVEV (reference sequence).

A single count supports this clone. This rearrangement joins TRBV11-3 to TRBJ1-5; no definite D call. This CDR3 spans 11 amino acids. V was trimmed by 1 base and J by 7 bases, leaving 2 bases between them. Germline V lookup: CDR1 SGHNT, CDR2 YENEEA. The CDR3 here is CASSLAQPQHF. DNA of the CDR3: TGTGCCAGCAGCTTAGCCCAGCCCCAGCATTTT.

The chain is built from TRBV12-5 and TRBJ1-2; no clear D gene. Germline V gives CDR1 LGHNT, CDR2 FRNRAP. The CDR3 runs 19 residues. V gave up 0 bases and J gave up 5 bases, with 25 bases separating them. CDR3 nucleotides: TGTGCTAGTGGTTTGGTACAGTCCGTCTACGGGGAGAGTGGATATGGCTACACCTTC. It specifies CASGLVQSVYGESGYGYTF.

The count of this clone is one. The chain recombines TRBV10-3 with TRBJ2-2; 8 bases map to TRBD1. J was trimmed by 6 bases and V by 6 bases; bases with no gene match: 3. Germline V gives CDR1 ENHRY, CDR2 SYGVKD. The CDR3 loop spans 13 amino acids. Here the CDR3 reads CAIRGTGSGELFF. The CDR3 coding sequence is TGTGCCATCAGAGGGACAGGTTCCGGGGAGCTGTTTTTT.